This T cell receptor (beta chain) is from a study of T cell repertoires in cytomegalovirus infection (dated by TCRdb to between 2018 and 2021). Context from the whole study: Alongside well-studied HLA-B-restricted epitopes, the peptide stimulations were aimed at recently identified HLA-C-restricted CMV epitopes, whose presentation resists viral immunomodulation. The HLA type of each donor mattered for the analysis, because public TCR beta signatures pointed to carriage of CMV infection along with the matching HLA type. What the authors observed across the whole study: In both this cohort and an independent cohort of 300 to 450 donors, the cumulative frequency of public TCR beta family members distinguished carriers of CMV infection plus the relevant HLA type. The ex vivo response was dominated by HLA-C-restricted CMV-specific TCR beta clonotypes, which also provided the single most frequent clonotype in two of eight donors.

Based on the germline V gene, the CDR1 and CDR2 sequences are LGHNA and YNFKEQ. The CDR3 contains 18 residues, cysteine and phenylalanine counted. Solely the CDR3 DNA is kept, with 54 bases framed from the first base. Trimming takes 0 bases from V and 0 bases from J, and the germline ends sit 15 bases apart. Interpreted using the paper, the treatment or condition label stands for: in vitro stimulation with specific CMV peptide epitopes to enrich CMV-specific T cells. Sequencing was performed on an Illumina HiSeq 1500. TCRdb's own reprocessing of the public reads used fastp at Q25 and MiXCR and kept productive beta chains. Entries that share a CDR3 protein sequence are merged under the most common genes and DNA. The sample table lists approximately 730,000 distinct CDR3 sequences, just under 30% of them with a count of one. The ten largest account for around 13% of the sample. As for this clonotype: The target of this receptor is not known. No clone much larger than this one lies a single base away; base qualities are absent.

The V and J genes are TRBV4-2 and TRBJ2-1; perhaps TRBD2 is the D gene, with 5 bases matching. The source material was cultured CD8+ T cells from PBMCs, sampled from culture after CMV antigen stimulation. The receptor was derived from a human donor in good health (CMV status not recorded). Some clones in this sample may be carry-over from other donors' samples. DNA sequence: TGTGCCAGCAGCCAAGATGAGTGGACGGGGAGCTCCTACAATGAGCAGTTCTTC. Protein translation: CASSQDEWTGSSYNEQFF.